Below are 12 T cell receptor beta chains sequenced from a single sample in a study of CD8+CD57+ T cells in acquired aplastic anemia (dated by TCRdb to 2016 to 2019). The patients picked for sequencing were ones in whom flow cytometry had shown an expansion of CD8+CD57+ cells. Sequencing took place on an Illumina HiSeq 2000. TCR beta VDJ combination and CDR3 sequence profiling used genomic DNA as the template. The public sequencing data were trimmed at Q25 with fastp and processed into clonotypes with MiXCR by TCRdb, which kept only in-frame beta chains. Here each entry gathers all rows of one CDR3 protein and keeps the most common genes and DNA. The sample table lists approximately 250,000 distinct CDR3 sequences, less than 85% of them with a count of one. The top ten constitute about two fifths of the sample. Sequencing was carried out using sorted CD4+, CD8+, or CD8+CD57+ T cells (not recorded which) from PBMCs. The receptors come from a human donor with aplastic anemia.

The DNA of the CDR3 is TGTGCCAGCAGCTTAGAGGGAGGCCCCGAAACGCAGTACTACGAGCAGTACGTC. It translates to CASSLEGGPETQYYEQYV. The V and J genes are TRBV7-2 and TRBJ2-7, with D possibly matching TRBD2 (6 bases). Germline loops: CDR1 SGHTA, CDR2 FQGNSA. V dropped 1 base and J dropped 3 bases, with 22 bases sitting between them. The CDR3 totals 18 residues.

The chain is built from TRBV2 and TRBJ2-3; D may be TRBD1 (6 bases). The DNA matches TRBJ2-1 better at its end, which makes the J call doubtful. From germline, CDR1 is SNHLY and CDR2 FYNNEI. The CDR3 has 13 amino acids. Written as DNA, the CDR3 is TGTGCCAGCAGGGATGGGGGCATAGATACGCAGTTCTTC. It encodes CASRDGGIDTQFF.

The chain carries TRBV7-8 and TRBJ2-7; 7 bases are a match to TRBD1. V shed 3 bases and J 13 bases; nucleotides not matched to a gene: 18. The CDR3 runs to 15 residues. Germline CDR1 reads SGHVS; CDR2 reads FQNEAQ. CDR3 residues: CASSFDPDGTAVSYF. DNA for the CDR3: TGTGCCAGCAGCTTTGATCCAGACGGGACAGCCGTTTCCTACTTC.

Details on this clonotype: Relative to the germline gene, one junction end is altered; a read error may explain this. The V gene is TRBV7-9, the J gene TRBJ2-3, with a possible D match to TRBD2 (5 bases). The CDR3 is 14 amino acids. Germline V gene lookup returns CDR1 SEHNR and CDR2 FQNEAQ (reference sequence). The CDR3 here is CASSLVPGEQIYGF. The DNA of the CDR3 is TGTGCCAGCAGCTTAGTACCCGGGGAGCAGATTTATGGATTT.

This clonotype was recorded once. Since the CDR3 does not end with the conserved phenylalanine or tryptophan, this likely comes from a read error. No DNA is shown, since the ends of the CDR3 on it are uncertain; the CDR3 is the one TCRdb lists. The chain recombines TRBV9 with TRBJ2-3; the DNA was not compared with TRBD1, the D call given in the table. CDR1 is SGDLS, CDR2 YYNGEE, per germline. The CDR3 contains 13 residues when both ends are counted. The CDR3 region is CASGEGGQNTDKL.

The rearrangement uses TRBV11-3 and TRBJ2-1; no reliable D call. This CDR3 has 14 amino acids. The V and J ends lost 5 bases and 4 bases respectively, with 12 bases between them. Germline CDR1 reads SGHNT; CDR2 reads YENEEA. The CDR3 loop reads CASSPSLRYNEQFF. Here the CDR3 DNA reads TGTGCCAGCAGCCCTTCCCTCCGATACAATGAGCAGTTCTTC. Full variable domain (remainder filled in from reference TRBV11-3 and TRBJ2-1): EAGVVQSPRYKIIEKKQPVAFWCNPISGHNTLYWYLQNLGQGPELLIRYENEEAVDDSQLPKDRFSAERLKGVDSTLKIQPAELGDSAVYLCASSPSLRYNEQFFGPGTRLTVL.

As for this clonotype: The junction and the germline gene differ at one end; a read error may be behind it. The chain links TRBV7-4 to TRBJ2-1; 8 bases map to TRBD2. This CDR3 region has 14 residues. CDR1 is SGHVT, CDR2 SQSDAQ, per germline. The CDR3 region has the DNA TGTGCCAGCAGCGTAGCCGGGGGGGCAAAAGAGCAGTTCTTC. Its protein product is CASSVAGGAKEQFF. The entire variable domain, with the rest obtained from reference TRBV7-4 and TRBJ2-1, is as follows: GAGVSQSPRYKVAKRGRDVALRCDSISGHVTLYWYRQTLGQGSEVLTYSQSDAQRDKSGRPSGRFSAERPERSVSTLKIQRTEQGDSAVYLCASSVAGGAKEQFFGPGTRLTVL.

On this clonotype: A read error is likely, as this CDR3 ends without the conserved phenylalanine or tryptophan. The DNA is left out, because the CDR3 cannot be placed on it with certainty; the CDR3 is given as TCRdb lists it. The chain couples TRBV2 to TRBJ2-6; the tabulated D call, TRBD1, remains unverified against the DNA. From germline, CDR1 is SNHLY and CDR2 FYNNEI. The CDR3 length is 15 residues, termini included. CDR3 amino acids: CASGDRGTGAQDFAL.

Points on this clonotype: This CDR3 is missing its conserved last phenylalanine or tryptophan, likely due to a read error. The limits of the CDR3 on the DNA are not certain, so only TCRdb's listed CDR3 is given. The rearrangement links TRBV7-3 to TRBJ2-7; TRBD1, the D gene given by the table, was not confirmed from the DNA. The germline gives CDR1 SGHTA, CDR2 FQGTGA. Ends included, the CDR3 has 13 residues. This CDR3 reads CASSLYLTGNTEA.

As for this clonotype: Sequence at one end of the junction differs from germline and may be a read error. V is TRBV9 and J is TRBJ2-3; D is perhaps TRBD2 (6 bases). Per the germline V gene, CDR1 is SGDLS and CDR2 is YYNGEE. The CDR3 sequence is 14 residues long. CDR3 amino acids: CASSISRTTETTDF. The CDR3 coding sequence is TGTGCCAGCAGCATATCCCGGACTACCGAGACCACAGATTTT.

Turning to this clonotype: Germline is not matched at one junction end, which may reflect a read error. The gene calls are TRBV2 and TRBJ2-5; D might be TRBD1 or TRBD2, each matching 5 bases. Germline values: CDR1 SNHLY, CDR2 FYNNEI. The CDR3 is 15 residues long. CDR3: CASSWAGTDHEAQYF. The CDR3 DNA reads as TGTGCCAGCAGCTGGGCAGGGACGGACCACGAGGCCCAGTACTTT.

The chain recombines TRBV9 with TRBJ1-2; D is unresolved. The CDR3 contains 15 residues. Germline V gives CDR1 SGDLS, CDR2 YYNGEE. V was shortened by 4 bases and J by 2 bases, with 15 bases between the two germline ends. CDR3 sequence: CASSWGSDTNYGYTF. Here the CDR3 DNA reads TGTGCCAGCAGCTGGGGATCGGATACAAACTATGGCTACACCTTC.